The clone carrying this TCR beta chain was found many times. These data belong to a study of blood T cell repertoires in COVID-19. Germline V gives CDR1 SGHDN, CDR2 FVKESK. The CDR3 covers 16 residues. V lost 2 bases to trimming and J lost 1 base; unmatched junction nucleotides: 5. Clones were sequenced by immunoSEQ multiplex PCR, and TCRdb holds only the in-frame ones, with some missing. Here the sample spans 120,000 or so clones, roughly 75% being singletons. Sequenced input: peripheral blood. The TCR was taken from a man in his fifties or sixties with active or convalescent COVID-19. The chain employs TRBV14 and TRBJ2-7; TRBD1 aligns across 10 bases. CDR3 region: CASSQIWGQGSYEQYF. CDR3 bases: TGTGCCAGCAGCCAAATTTGGGGACAGGGGTCCTACGAGCAGTACTTC. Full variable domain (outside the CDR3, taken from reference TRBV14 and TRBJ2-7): EAGVTQFPSHSVIEKGQTVTLRCDPISGHDNLYWYRRVMGKEIKFLLHFVKESKQDESGMPNNRFLAERTGGTYSTLKVQPAELEDSGVYFCASSQIWGQGSYEQYFGPGTRLTVT.